Sequencing of this T cell receptor (beta chain) was carried out in a study of cytomegalovirus exposure and HLA in healthy donors. The study, taken as a whole, reports: Most TCR sequences proved rare, with some public TCRs found in many donors. The likely explanation for a cluster of highly shared sequence variants was sequencing artifact.

With 60 Vbeta and 13 Jbeta primers, the PCR was carried out. Data came from immunoSEQ multiplex PCR; TCRdb stores just in-frame clones and leaves some out. The data hold some 67,000 clones, with around 91% observed a single time. Regarding this clone: Its antigen is unidentified.

The CDR3 spans 18 residues. Unmatched junction bases numbered 12, after V lost 4 bases and J lost 7 bases. Germline values: CDR1 SGHAT, CDR2 FQNNGV. J is TRBJ2-1 and V is TRBV11-2; 14 bases agree with TRBD2. Sequencing was carried out using PBMCs. This receptor was obtained from a woman in her 30s in good health and CMV-seropositive. CDR3: CASSSHTGLAGVVNEQFF. CDR3 sequence (DNA): TGTGCCAGCAGCTCTCACACGGGACTAGCGGGAGTCGTGAATGAGCAGTTCTTC.